This T cell receptor beta chain was retrieved from a study of human T cells and chemical hapten exposure. General observations from the study: The immune response of these alopecia patients might not match healthy individuals'.

This clonotype was seen a handful of times. Antigen: not known. As for time point: pre-sensitization, week 0. Treatment: therapeutic diphenylcyclopropenone sensitization with weekly scalp DPC. Trimming took off 1 base at V and 1 base at J, with 4 bases between the two ends. This CDR3 region has 14 residues. In germline, CDR1 is SGHTA, CDR2 FQGNSA. One entry per CDR3 protein, called by TCRdb with MiXCR from the RACE reads. The sample lists some 74,000 distinct CDR3 sequences, approximately 15% occurring once. Sample: whole blood, taken in connection with sensitization to the hapten diphenylcyclopropenone (DPC). The sequence came from a woman in her forties or fifties with alopecia areata. Some clones in this sample may be carry-over from other donors' samples. V and J are TRBV7-2 and TRBJ2-2; D ambiguous. CDR3 sequence: CASSLDWNTGELFF. The CDR3 region has the DNA TGTGCCAGCAGCTTAGACTGGAACACCGGGGAGCTGTTTTTT.